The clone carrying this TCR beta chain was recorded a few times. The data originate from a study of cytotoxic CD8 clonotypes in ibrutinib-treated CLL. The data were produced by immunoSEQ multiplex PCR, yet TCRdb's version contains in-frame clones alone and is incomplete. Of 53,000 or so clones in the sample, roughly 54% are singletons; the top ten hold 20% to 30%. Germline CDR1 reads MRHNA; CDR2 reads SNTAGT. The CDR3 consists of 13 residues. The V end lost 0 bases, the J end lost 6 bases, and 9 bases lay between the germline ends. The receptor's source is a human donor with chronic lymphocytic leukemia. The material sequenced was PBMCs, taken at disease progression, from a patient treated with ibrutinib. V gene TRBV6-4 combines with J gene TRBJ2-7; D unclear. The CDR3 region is CASSDSRISEQYF. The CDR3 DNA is TGTGCCAGCAGTGACTCGAGGATCTCCGAGCAGTACTTC.